The 14 T cell receptor beta chains below were found in one sample sequenced in a study of early T cells in non-severe SARS-CoV-2 infection. TCRdb independently ran MiXCR on the 5' RACE reads; one entry per CDR3 protein. The table shows around 81,000 distinct CDR3 sequences, with 13% to 15% occurring only once. Sequenced material: whole blood. The receptors derive from an adult who was a healthcare worker with PCR-confirmed SARS-CoV-2 infection or an uninfected control (not recorded which).

This clonotype was seen more than once but under ten times. The CDR3 protein is CASSLGVGGNQETQYF. CDR3 in DNA: TGTGCCAGCAGCTTAGGTGTTGGAGGTAACCAAGAGACCCAGTACTTC. This sequence joins TRBV7-9 and TRBJ2-5; D may be TRBD2 (5 bases). The CDR3 consists of 16 residues. Germline V gene data show CDR1 as SEHNR and CDR2 as FQNEAQ (reference sequence). V was cut by 1 base and J by 0 bases, with 12 bases left in between. The whole variable domain, remainder taken from reference TRBV7-9 and TRBJ2-5, is DTGVSQNPRHKITKRGQNVTFRCDPISEHNRLYWYRQTLGQGPEFLTYFQNEAQLEKSRLLSDRFSAERPKGSFSTLEIQRTEQGDSAMYLCASSLGVGGNQETQYFGPGTRLLVL.

This clonotype was seen many times. V usage is TRBV7-2 and J usage is TRBJ1-5, with D possibly matching TRBD1 (6 bases). This CDR3 spans 17 amino acids. V was cut by 5 bases and J by 0 bases, with 17 bases left in between. Germline V gives CDR1 SGHTA, CDR2 FQGNSA. CDR3 sequence reads: CASSPQGRGYSNQPQHF. The CDR3 region has the DNA TGTGCCAGCAGCCCCCAGGGGAGGGGATATAGCAATCAGCCCCAGCATTTT.

This chain uses TRBV12-3 or TRBV12-4 with TRBJ2-1; D possibly corresponds to TRBD2 (6 bases). V shed 5 bases and J shed 9 bases, with 17 bases lying between them. CDR3 length equals 14 residues. CDR3 nucleotide sequence: TGTGCCAGCAGTCAGGGAGGTAATGTGGGTGAGCAGTTCTTC. This gives the protein CASSQGGNVGEQFF.

This clonotype was seen a few times. This chain links TRBV29-1 with TRBJ2-4; D not certain. This CDR3 is 13 amino acids long. The V end was cut by 6 bases, the J end by 2 bases, with 11 bases between. Germline V lookup: CDR1 SQVTM, CDR2 ANQGSEA. CDR3 protein: CSVRASTKNIQYF. The CDR3 DNA is TGCAGCGTCCGAGCATCGACCAAAAACATTCAGTACTTC.

This clonotype was observed a handful of times. V gene TRBV11-3 combines with J gene TRBJ2-3; D perhaps matches TRBD1 (6 bases). The V gene lost 5 bases and the J gene lost 4 bases, with 10 bases spanning the gap. CDR1 is SGHNT and CDR2 is YENEEA in the germline V gene. This CDR3 region has 13 residues. For the CDR3, the DNA is TGTGCCAGCAGCCGAGGGGGTGCAGATACGCAGTATTTT. Translating gives CASSRGGADTQYF.

This clonotype was detected a few times. CDR3 amino acids: CASSFQPGPSTDTQYF. The CDR3, as DNA: TGCGCCAGCAGCTTCCAACCGGGGCCCAGCACAGATACGCAGTATTTT. The J gene is TRBJ2-3, the V gene TRBV5-1, with D perhaps TRBD1 or TRBD2 (5 bases each). The CDR3 consists of 16 residues. Trimming pared 2 bases from V and 0 bases from J, leaving 13 bases between. CDR1 is SGHRS and CDR2 is YFSETQ in the germline V gene.

This chain joins TRBV2 and TRBJ1-2; the D gene is possibly TRBD1 (6 bases). This CDR3 region has 16 residues. Germline CDR1 is SNHLY and CDR2 is FYNNEI. V was pared by 2 bases and J by 4 bases, with 17 bases between. This chain's CDR3 is CASSERGMAGGYGYTF. For the CDR3, the DNA is TGTGCCAGCAGTGAAAGGGGGATGGCAGGAGGCTATGGCTACACCTTC.

The chain recombines TRBV19 with TRBJ2-7, with a weak D call TRBD1 (6 bases). CDR1 is LNHDA, CDR2 SQIVND, per germline (reference sequence). CDR3 length: 15 residues. V was shortened by 4 bases and J by 3 bases, with 16 bases between the two germline ends. CDR3 protein: CASSSIRGGGYEQYF. The DNA for the CDR3 is TGTGCCAGTAGTAGTATCAGGGGCGGAGGCTACGAGCAGTACTTC.

The chain joins TRBV29-1 to TRBJ2-7; D is ambiguous. The CDR3 extends over 11 amino acids. Germline CDR1 is SQVTM and CDR2 is ANQGSEA. The CDR3 nucleotides are TGCTCAAGGCTGGACCACCACGAGCAGTACTTC. It yields the protein CSRLDHHEQYF.

A few counts support this clonotype. The V call is TRBV29-1, the J call TRBJ1-1, with D maybe TRBD1 (6 bases). The CDR3 is 14 residues long. The V end was cut by 3 bases, the J end by 3 bases, with 14 bases between. CDR1 SQVTM and CDR2 ANQGSEA come from the germline V gene. DNA for the CDR3: TGCAGCGTTGATCCTAGACAGGTCTACACTGAAGCTTTCTTT. This sequence encodes CSVDPRQVYTEAFF. The full variable domain, completed using reference TRBV29-1 and TRBJ1-1, is SAVISQKPSRDICQRGTSLTIQCQVDSQVTMMFWYRQQPGQSLTLIATANQGSEATYESGFVIDKFPISRPNLTFSTLTVSNMSPEDSSIYLCSVDPRQVYTEAFFGQGTRLTVV.

The sample holds many counts of this clonotype. This rearrangement joins TRBV10-2 to TRBJ1-1; D gene ambiguous. Germline CDR1 is WSHSY and CDR2 is SAAADI. The CDR3 covers 9 residues. The V end lost 7 bases, the J end lost 8 bases, and 5 bases lay between the germline ends. CDR3 in DNA: TGCGCCAGCACTCCAGAAGCTTTCTTT. It codes for CASTPEAFF.

V and J are TRBV7-2 and TRBJ1-1; D unresolved. The CDR3 loop spans 15 amino acids. V was clipped by 5 bases and J by 6 bases, with 19 bases between them. Germline-derived CDR1 and CDR2 are SGHTA and FQGNSA. DNA for the CDR3: TGTGCCAGCAGCCCCCCTCTAGGCGGCTTCGCTGAAGCTTTCTTT. Its protein is CASSPPLGGFAEAFF.

The chain joins TRBV5-1 to TRBJ2-7; D might be TRBD1 (5 bases). The CDR3 is made up of 18 amino acids. The V end lost 0 bases, the J end lost 4 bases, and 23 bases lay between the germline ends. CDR1 and CDR2 from the germline V gene are SGHRS and YFSETQ. The CDR3 region has the DNA TGCGCCAGCAGCTTGGATGCAGGGATGTACGAGGTCGTATACGAGCAGTACTTC. Protein product: CASSLDAGMYEVVYEQYF.

The chain is built from TRBV11-3 and TRBJ1-1; D unresolved. The CDR3 consists of 15 residues. Looked up from germline, CDR1 is SGHNT and CDR2 is YENEEA. V was trimmed by 1 base and J by 2 bases, leaving 11 bases between them. CDR3 DNA: TGTGCCAGCAGCTTAGGGGCTCAGGCAAACACTGAAGCTTTCTTT. Translation: CASSLGAQANTEAFF.